The 3 T cell receptor beta chains in this list originate from one sample, sequenced in a study of blood T cell repertoires in COVID-19. The repertoire was sequenced with immunoSEQ multiplex PCR; TCRdb's copy has only in-frame clones and lacks some. The table includes 120,000 to 150,000 clones, 80% to 90% detected once. The sample was peripheral blood. The receptor set was obtained from a woman aged 55-75 years with COVID-19, enrolled during active disease.

CDR3 region: CASSLAPGTYEQYF. CDR3 in DNA: TGCGCCAGCAGCTTGGCCCCAGGGACCTACGAGCAGTACTTC. V and J are TRBV5-1 and TRBJ2-7; tentative D call: TRBD1 (5 bases). CDR1 and CDR2 from the germline V gene are SGHRS and YFSETQ. CDR3 length: 14 amino acids. The V and J ends lost 0 bases and 2 bases respectively, with 9 bases between them.

J is TRBJ2-3 and V is TRBV5-1; 11 bases align to TRBD2. The CDR3 is 16 amino acids. Germline CDR1 reads SGHRS; CDR2 reads YFSETQ. Germline trimming cut 4 bases from V and 1 base from J; bases unmatched to any gene: 5. The CDR3 loop is CASSPGTSGGTDTQYF. CDR3 coding DNA: TGCGCCAGCAGCCCCGGGACTAGCGGAGGCACAGATACGCAGTATTTT.

The chain couples TRBV11-2 to TRBJ1-1; D uncertain. This CDR3 is built from 12 residues. Per the germline V gene, CDR1 is SGHAT and CDR2 is FQNNGV. V lost 4 bases and J lost 4, with 7 bases in between. The CDR3 DNA is TGTGCCAGCAGCTCAGTCCGCACTGAAGCTTTCTTT. Amino acid sequence: CASSSVRTEAFF.